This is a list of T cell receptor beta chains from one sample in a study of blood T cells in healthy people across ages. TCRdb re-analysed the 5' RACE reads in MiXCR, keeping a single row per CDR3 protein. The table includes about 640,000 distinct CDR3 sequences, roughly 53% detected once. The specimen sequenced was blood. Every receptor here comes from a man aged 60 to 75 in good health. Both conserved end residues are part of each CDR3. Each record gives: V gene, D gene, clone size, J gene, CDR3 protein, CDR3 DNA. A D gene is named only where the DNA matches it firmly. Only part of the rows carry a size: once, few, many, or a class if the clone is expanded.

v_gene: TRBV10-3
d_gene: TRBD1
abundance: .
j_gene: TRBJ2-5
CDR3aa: CAISDYGTEGSWEQYF
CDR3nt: TGTGCCATCAGTGACTACGGGACAGAGGGCAGCTGGGAGCAGTACTTC

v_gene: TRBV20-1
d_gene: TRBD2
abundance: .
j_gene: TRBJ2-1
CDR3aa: CSSGTSGGNEQFF
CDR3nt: TGCAGTTCCGGGACTAGCGGGGGAAATGAGCAGTTCTTC

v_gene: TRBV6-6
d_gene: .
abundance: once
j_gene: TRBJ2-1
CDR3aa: CASSPQGPGFLEQFF
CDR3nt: TGTGCCAGCAGCCCCCAGGGTCCCGGGTTCCTTGAGCAGTTCTTC

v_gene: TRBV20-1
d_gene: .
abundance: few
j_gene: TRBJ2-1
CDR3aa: CSVPGGLGEQFF
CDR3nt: TGCAGTGTCCCGGGGGGCCTCGGTGAGCAGTTCTTC

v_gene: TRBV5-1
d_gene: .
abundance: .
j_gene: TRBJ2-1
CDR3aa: CASSLNGYEQFF
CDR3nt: TGCGCCAGCAGCTTGAATGGCTATGAGCAGTTCTTC

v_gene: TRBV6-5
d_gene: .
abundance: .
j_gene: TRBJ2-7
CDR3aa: CASSPDWNTYEQYF
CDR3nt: TGTGCCAGCAGTCCCGACTGGAATACCTACGAGCAGTACTTC

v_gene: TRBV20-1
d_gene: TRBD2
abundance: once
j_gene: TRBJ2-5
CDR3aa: CSATTGTSPQETQYF
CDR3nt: TGCAGTGCAACAACCGGGACTAGCCCCCAAGAGACCCAGTACTTC

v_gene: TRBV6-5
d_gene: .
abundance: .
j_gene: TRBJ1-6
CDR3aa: CASSYQFYNSPLHF
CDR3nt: TGTGCCAGCAGTTACCAGTTCTATAATTCACCCCTCCACTTT

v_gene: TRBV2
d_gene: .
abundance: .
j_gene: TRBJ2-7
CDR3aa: CASSEGRWESEQYF
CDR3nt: TGTGCCAGCAGTGAAGGAAGGTGGGAATCCGAGCAGTACTTC

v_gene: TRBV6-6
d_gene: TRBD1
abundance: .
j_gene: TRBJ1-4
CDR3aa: CASSYGTASNEKLFF
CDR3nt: TGTGCCAGCAGTTATGGGACAGCCTCCAATGAAAAACTGTTTTTT

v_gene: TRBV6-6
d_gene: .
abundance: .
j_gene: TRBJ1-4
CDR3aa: CASNTGGSTEKLFF
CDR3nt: TGTGCCAGCAATACGGGGGGCTCAACCGAAAAACTGTTTTTT

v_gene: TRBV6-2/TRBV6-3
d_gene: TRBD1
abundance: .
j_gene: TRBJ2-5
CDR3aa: CASTDRAGEETQYF
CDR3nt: TGTGCCAGCACCGACAGGGCAGGGGAGGAGACCCAGTACTTC

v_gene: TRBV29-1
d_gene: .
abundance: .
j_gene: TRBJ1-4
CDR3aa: CSVEDRGGRSEKLFF
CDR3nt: TGCAGCGTTGAAGATAGGGGGGGACGATCTGAAAAACTGTTTTTT

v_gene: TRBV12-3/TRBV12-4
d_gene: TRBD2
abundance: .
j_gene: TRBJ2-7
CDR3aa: CASSTSSGGFGYEQYF
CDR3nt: TGTGCCAGCAGTACCAGTAGCGGGGGGTTCGGGTACGAGCAGTACTTC

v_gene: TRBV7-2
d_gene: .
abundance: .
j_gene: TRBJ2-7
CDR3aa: CARPQGRVGDEQYF
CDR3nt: TGTGCCCGTCCTCAGGGCAGGGTAGGTGATGAGCAGTACTTC

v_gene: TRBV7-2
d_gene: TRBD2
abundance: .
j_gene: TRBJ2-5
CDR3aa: CAGSERLAGQETQYF
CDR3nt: TGTGCCGGCAGCGAGAGACTAGCGGGGCAAGAGACCCAGTACTTC

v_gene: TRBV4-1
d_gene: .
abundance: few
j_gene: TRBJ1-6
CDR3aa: CASSQSGSSYNSPLHF
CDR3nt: TGCGCCAGCAGCCAGAGTGGGAGCTCCTATAATTCACCCCTCCACTTT

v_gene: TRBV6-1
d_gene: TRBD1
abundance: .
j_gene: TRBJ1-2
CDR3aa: CASSERGGGLSNYGYTF
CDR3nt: TGTGCCAGCAGTGAAAGGGGAGGGGGCCTATCGAACTATGGCTACACCTTC

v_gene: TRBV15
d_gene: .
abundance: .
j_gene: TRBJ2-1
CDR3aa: CATSREPGISIDEQFF
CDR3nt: TGTGCCACCAGCAGAGAACCCGGGATTAGCATAGATGAGCAGTTCTTC

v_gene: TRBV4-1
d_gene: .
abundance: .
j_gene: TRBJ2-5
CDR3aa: CASRRTEREQETQYF
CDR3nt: TGCGCCAGCAGGAGGACAGAAAGGGAGCAAGAGACCCAGTACTTC

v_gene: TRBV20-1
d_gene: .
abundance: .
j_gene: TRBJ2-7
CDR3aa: CSARDRHDYEQYF
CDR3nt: TGCAGTGCTAGAGATCGGCACGACTACGAGCAGTACTTC

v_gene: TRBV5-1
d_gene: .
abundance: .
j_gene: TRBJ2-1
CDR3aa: CASSLGAGWGNEQFF
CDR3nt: TGCGCCAGCAGCTTGGGGGCAGGTTGGGGGAATGAGCAGTTCTTC

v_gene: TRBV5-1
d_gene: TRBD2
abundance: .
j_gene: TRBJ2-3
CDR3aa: CASSLASGGGDTQYF
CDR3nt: TGCGCCAGCAGCTTAGCAAGCGGGGGCGGAGATACGCAGTATTTT

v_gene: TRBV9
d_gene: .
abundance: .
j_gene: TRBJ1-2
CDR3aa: CASSVADNYGYTF
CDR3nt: TGTGCCAGCAGCGTCGCCGACAACTATGGCTACACCTTC

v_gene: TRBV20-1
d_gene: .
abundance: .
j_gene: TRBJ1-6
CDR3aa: CSARDRGNSYNSPLHF
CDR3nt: TGCAGTGCTAGAGATAGAGGAAACTCCTATAATTCACCCCTCCACTTT

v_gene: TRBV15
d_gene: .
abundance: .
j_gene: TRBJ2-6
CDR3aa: CATSREQASGANVLTF
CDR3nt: TGTGCCACCAGCAGAGAACAGGCCTCTGGGGCCAACGTCCTGACTTTC

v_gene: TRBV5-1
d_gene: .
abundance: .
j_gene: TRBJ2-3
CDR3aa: CASSLGQLSDTQYF
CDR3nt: TGCGCCAGCAGCTTAGGACAGCTGTCAGATACGCAGTATTTT

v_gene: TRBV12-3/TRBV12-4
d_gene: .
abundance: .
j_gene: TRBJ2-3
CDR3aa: CAGGIEADTQYF
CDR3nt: TGTGCCGGGGGGATAGAAGCAGATACGCAGTATTTT

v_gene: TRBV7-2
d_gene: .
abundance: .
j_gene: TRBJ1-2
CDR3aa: CASSLIDSGYGYTF
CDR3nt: TGTGCCAGCAGCTTAATTGACAGCGGCTATGGCTACACCTTC

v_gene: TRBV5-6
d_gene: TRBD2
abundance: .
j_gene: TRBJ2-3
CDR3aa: CASSFPAGGPPGTDTQYF
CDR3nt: TGTGCCAGCAGCTTTCCGGCGGGGGGGCCCCCGGGCACAGATACGCAGTATTTT

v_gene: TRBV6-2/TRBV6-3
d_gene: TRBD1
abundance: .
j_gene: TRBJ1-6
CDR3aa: CASRWTGASSYNSPLHF
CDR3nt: TGTGCCAGCAGGTGGACAGGGGCGAGCTCCTATAATTCACCCCTCCACTTT

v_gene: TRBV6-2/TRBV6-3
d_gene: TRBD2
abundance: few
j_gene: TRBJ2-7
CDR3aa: CASSTPRIAGASYEQYF
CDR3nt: TGTGCCAGCAGTACACCCCGTATAGCGGGGGCCTCCTACGAGCAGTACTTC

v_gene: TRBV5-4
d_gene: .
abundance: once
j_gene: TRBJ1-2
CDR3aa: CASSPRGPQGYTF
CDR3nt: TGTGCCAGCAGCCCTCGAGGCCCCCAAGGCTACACCTTC

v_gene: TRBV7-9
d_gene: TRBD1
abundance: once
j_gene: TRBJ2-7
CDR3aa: CASSLGGTGAEQYF
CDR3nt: TGTGCCAGCAGCTTAGGCGGGACAGGGGCGGAGCAGTACTTC

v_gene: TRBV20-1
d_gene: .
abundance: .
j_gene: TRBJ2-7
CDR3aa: CSGSPVDREQYF
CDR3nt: TGCAGTGGTTCACCCGTTGATCGGGAGCAGTACTTC

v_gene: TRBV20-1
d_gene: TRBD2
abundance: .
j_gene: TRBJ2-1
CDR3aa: CSTSGGQLNEQFF
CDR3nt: TGCAGCACTAGCGGTGGGCAGCTCAATGAGCAGTTCTTC

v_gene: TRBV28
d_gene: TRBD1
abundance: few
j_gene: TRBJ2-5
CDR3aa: CASDGTGVRETQYF
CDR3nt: TGTGCCAGCGACGGCACAGGGGTCCGAGAGACCCAGTACTTC

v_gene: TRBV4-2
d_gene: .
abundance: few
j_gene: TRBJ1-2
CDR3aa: CASSQEGRDMRGYTF
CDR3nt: TGTGCCAGCAGCCAAGAGGGTCGGGACATGAGGGGCTACACCTTC

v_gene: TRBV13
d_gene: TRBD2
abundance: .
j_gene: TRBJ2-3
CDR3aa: CASSLSQRGGLDTDTQYF
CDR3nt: TGTGCCAGCAGCTTATCCCAGCGGGGGGGCTTGGACACAGATACGCAGTATTTT

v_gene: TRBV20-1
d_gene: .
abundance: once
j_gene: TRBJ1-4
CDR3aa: CSARGDREVTNEKLFF
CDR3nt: TGCAGTGCTAGAGGAGATAGGGAAGTAACTAATGAAAAACTGTTTTTT